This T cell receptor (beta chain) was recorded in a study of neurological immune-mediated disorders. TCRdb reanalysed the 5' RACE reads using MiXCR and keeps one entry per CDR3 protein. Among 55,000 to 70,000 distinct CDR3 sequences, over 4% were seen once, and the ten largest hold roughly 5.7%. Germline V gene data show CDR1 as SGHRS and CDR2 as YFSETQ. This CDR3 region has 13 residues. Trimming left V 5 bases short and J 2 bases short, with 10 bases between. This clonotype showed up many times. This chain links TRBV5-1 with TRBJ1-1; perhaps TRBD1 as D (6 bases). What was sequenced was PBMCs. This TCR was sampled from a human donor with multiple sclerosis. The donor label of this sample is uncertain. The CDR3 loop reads CASRLGTNTEAFF. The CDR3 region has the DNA TGCGCCAGCAGGCTTGGGACAAACACTGAAGCTTTCTTT.